This T cell receptor beta chain was captured in a study of blood T cell repertoires in COVID-19. Whole-study context: T cells, B-cell-depleted T cells, or PBMCs provided the cDNA or gDNA that served as material.

Original analysis: Estimated nucleated cell counts came from reference gene primer amplification. The protocol was immunoSEQ multiplex PCR, while the TCRdb copy is restricted to in-frame clones and leaves out a portion. D and trimming come from the DNA, and the V and J calls and clone size come from that table. The sample has 150,000 to 200,000 clones, roughly 89% seen once. V was shortened by 2 bases and J by 4 bases, with 11 bases between the two germline ends. The CDR3 spans 14 residues. The V gene's germline CDR1 is MNHEY and CDR2 SVGAGI. The rearrangement links TRBV6-5 to TRBJ1-2; D remains ambiguous. What was sequenced was peripheral blood. This TCR derives from a woman aged 18-29 years who had recovered from COVID-19. CDR3 sequence: CASSYESDSYGYTF. CDR3 nucleotide sequence: TGTGCCAGCAGTTACGAGTCAGACTCCTATGGCTACACCTTC.